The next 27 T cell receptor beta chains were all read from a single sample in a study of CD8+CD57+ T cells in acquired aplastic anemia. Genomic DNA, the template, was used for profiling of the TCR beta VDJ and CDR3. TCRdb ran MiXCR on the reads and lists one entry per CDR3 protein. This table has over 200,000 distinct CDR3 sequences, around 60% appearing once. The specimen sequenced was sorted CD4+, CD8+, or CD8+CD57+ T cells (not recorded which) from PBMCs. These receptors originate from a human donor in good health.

The CDR3 protein is CASSQRWGADTEAFF. The CDR3 nucleotides are TGTGCCAGCAGCCAAAGGTGGGGGGCGGACACTGAAGCTTTCTTT. This chain uses TRBV3-1 with TRBJ1-1, with D tentatively TRBD1 (6 bases). V was pared by 2 bases and J by 3 bases, with 13 bases between. CDR3 length: 15 residues. Germline CDR1 and CDR2: LGHDT and YNNKEL (reference sequence).

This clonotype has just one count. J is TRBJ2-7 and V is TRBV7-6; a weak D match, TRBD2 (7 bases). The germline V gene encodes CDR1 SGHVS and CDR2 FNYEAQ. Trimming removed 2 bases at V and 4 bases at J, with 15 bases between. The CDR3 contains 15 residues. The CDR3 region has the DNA TGTGCCAGCAGCTTACCCGCGGGGGCGCCATACGAGCAGTACTTC. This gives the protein CASSLPAGAPYEQYF. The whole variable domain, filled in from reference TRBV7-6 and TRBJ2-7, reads GAGVSQSPRYKVTKRGQDVALRCDPISGHVSLYWYRQALGQGPEFLTYFNYEAQQDKSGLPNDRFSAERPEGSISTLTIQRTEQRDSAMYRCASSLPAGAPYEQYFGPGTRLTVT.

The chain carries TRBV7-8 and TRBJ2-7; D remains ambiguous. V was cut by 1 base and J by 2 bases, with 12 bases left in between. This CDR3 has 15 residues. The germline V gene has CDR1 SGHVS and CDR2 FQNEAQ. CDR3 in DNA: TGTGCCAGCAGCTTAGGAAGGGTTGTTGCCTACGAGCAGTACTTC. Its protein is CASSLGRVVAYEQYF.

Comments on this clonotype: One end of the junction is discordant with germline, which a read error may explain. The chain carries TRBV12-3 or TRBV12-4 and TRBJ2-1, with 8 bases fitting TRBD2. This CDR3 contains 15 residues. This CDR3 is CASSPLGLEANEQFF. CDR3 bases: TGTGCCAGCAGCCCTCTGGGACTAGAGGCGAATGAGCAATTCTTC.

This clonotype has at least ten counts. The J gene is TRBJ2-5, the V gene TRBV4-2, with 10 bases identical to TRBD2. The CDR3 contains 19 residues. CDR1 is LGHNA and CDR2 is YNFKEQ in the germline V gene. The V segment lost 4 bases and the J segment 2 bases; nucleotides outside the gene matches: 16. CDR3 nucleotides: TGTGCCAGCAGCCTCGGAGTGGGGCTTAGCGGGGGGCCGCAAGAGACCCAGTACTTC. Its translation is CASSLGVGLSGGPQETQYF.

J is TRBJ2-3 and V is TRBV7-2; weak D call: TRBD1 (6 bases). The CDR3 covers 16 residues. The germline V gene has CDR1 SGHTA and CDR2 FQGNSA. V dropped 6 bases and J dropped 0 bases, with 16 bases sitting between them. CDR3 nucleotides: TGTGCCAGCAGGCGACCGAGGACAGCTAGCACAGATACGCAGTATTTT. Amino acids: CASRRPRTASTDTQYF. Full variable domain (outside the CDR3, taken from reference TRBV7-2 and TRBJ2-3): GAGVSQSPSNKVTEKGKDVELRCDPISGHTALYWYRQSLGQGLEFLIYFQGNSAPDKSGLPSDRFSAERTGGSVSTLTIQRTQQEDSAVYLCASRRPRTASTDTQYFGPGTRLTVL.

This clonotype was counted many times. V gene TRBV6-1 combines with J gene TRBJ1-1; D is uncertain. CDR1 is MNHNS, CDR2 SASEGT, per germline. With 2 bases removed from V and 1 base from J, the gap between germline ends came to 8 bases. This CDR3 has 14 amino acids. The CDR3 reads CASSERAWNTEAFF. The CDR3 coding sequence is TGTGCCAGCAGTGAACGTGCATGGAACACTGAAGCTTTCTTT.

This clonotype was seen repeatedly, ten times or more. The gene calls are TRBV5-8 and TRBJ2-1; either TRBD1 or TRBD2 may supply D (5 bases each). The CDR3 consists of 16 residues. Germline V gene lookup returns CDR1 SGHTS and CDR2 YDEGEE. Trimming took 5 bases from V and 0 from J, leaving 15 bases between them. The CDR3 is CASRVGAGNSYNEQFF. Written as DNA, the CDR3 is TGTGCCAGCAGGGTCGGGGCGGGCAACTCCTACAATGAGCAGTTCTTC.

This CDR3 is CASSVGTSGTGDEQYF. In DNA form, the CDR3 reads TGTGCCAGCAGCGTAGGGACTAGCGGGACTGGGGACGAGCAGTACTTC. The chain links TRBV9 to TRBJ2-7, with 12 bases fitting TRBD2. The CDR3 has 16 amino acids. V shed 0 bases, J shed 5 bases, and the junction held 6 bases outside the gene matches. Germline CDR1 and CDR2: SGDLS and YYNGEE.

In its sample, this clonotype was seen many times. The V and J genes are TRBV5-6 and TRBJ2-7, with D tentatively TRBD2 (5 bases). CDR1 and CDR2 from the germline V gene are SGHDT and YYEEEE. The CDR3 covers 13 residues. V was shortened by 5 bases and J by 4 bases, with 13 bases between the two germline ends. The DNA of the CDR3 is TGTGCCAGCAGGCCGGGCTCGGGGTACGAGCAGTACTTC. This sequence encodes CASRPGSGYEQYF.

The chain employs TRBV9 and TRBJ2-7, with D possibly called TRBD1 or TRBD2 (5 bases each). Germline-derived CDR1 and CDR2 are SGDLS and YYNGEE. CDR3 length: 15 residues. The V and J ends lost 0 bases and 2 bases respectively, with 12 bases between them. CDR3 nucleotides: TGTGCCAGCAGCGTAGGCCCGGGACGGACCTACGAGCAGTACTTC. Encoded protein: CASSVGPGRTYEQYF.

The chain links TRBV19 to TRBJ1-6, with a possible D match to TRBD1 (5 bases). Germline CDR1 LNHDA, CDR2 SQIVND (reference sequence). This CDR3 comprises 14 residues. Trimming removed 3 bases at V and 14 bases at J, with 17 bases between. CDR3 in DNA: TGTGCCAGTAGTATGGAGGGGCAGGGTGCAACCCTCCACTTT. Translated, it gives CASSMEGQGATLHF.

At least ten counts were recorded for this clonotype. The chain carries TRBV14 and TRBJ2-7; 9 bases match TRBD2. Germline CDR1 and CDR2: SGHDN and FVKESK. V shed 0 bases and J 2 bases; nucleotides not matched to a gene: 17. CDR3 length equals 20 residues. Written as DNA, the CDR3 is TGTGCCAGCAGCCAAGAGTCGGCTAGCGGGGATCCAAATAACCCCTACGAGCAGTACTTC. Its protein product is CASSQESASGDPNNPYEQYF.

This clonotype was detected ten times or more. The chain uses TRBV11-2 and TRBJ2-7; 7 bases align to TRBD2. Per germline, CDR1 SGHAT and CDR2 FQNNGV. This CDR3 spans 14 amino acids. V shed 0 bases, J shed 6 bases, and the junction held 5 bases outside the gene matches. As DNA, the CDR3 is TGTGCCAGCAGCTTAGATCAGGCGGGGGTCGAGCAGTACTTC. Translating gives CASSLDQAGVEQYF.

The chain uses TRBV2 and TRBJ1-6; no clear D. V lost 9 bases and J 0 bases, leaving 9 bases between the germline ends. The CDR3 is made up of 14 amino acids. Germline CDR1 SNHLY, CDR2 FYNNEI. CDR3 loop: CASLYSSYNSPLHF. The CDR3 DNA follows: TGTGCCAGTTTGTATAGCTCCTATAATTCACCCCTCCACTTT. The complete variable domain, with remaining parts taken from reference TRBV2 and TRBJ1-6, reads EPEVTQTPSHQVTQMGQEVILRCVPISNHLYFYWYRQILGQKVEFLVSFYNNEISEKSEIFDDQFSVERPDGSNFTLKIRSTKLEDSAMYFCASLYSSYNSPLHFGNGTRLTVT.

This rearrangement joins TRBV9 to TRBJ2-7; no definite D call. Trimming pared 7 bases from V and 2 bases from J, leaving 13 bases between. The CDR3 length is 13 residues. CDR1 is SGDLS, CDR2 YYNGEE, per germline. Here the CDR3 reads CASGKDGPYEQYF. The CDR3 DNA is TGTGCCAGCGGGAAGGACGGACCCTACGAGCAGTACTTC.

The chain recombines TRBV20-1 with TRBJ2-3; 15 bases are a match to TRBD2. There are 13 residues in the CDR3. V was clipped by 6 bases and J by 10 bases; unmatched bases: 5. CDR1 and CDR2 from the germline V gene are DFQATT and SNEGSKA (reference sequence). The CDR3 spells CSAWTSGGGAQYF. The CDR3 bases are TGCAGTGCATGGACTAGCGGGGGGGGGGCGCAGTATTTT.

The CDR3 sequence: CASSLGSGNQPQHF. The CDR3 nucleotides read TGTGCCAGCAGCTTAGGATCGGGCAATCAGCCCCAGCATTTT. The chain combines TRBV7-2 with TRBJ1-5; D unresolved. Germline V CDR1 and CDR2: SGHTA, FQGNSA. V was shortened by 1 base and J by 2 bases, with 6 bases between the two germline ends. This CDR3 is built from 14 residues. The full variable domain, its missing parts supplied by reference TRBV7-2 and TRBJ1-5, is GAGVSQSPSNKVTEKGKDVELRCDPISGHTALYWYRQSLGQGLEFLIYFQGNSAPDKSGLPSDRFSAERTGGSVSTLTIQRTQQEDSAVYLCASSLGSGNQPQHFGDGTRLSIL.

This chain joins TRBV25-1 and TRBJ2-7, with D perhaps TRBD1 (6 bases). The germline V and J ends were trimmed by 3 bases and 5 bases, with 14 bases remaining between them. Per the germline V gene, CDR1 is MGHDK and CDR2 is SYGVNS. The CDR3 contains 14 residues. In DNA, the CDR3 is TGTGCCAGCAGTGACTCCACCAGGGGAAACGAGCAGTACTTC. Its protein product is CASSDSTRGNEQYF.

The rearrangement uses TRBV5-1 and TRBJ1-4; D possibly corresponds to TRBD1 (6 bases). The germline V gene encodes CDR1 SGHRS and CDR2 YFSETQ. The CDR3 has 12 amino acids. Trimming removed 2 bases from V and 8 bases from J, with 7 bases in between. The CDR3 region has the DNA TGCGCCAGCAGCTTCACAGGGGAAAAACTGTTTTTT. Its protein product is CASSFTGEKLFF.

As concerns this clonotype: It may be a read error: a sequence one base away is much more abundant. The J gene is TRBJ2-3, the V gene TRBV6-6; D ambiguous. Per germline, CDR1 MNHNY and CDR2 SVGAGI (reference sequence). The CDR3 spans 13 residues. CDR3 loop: CASSYRSTYTQYF. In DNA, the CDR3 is TGTGCCAGCAGTTACCGGAGCACATATACGCAGTATTTT.

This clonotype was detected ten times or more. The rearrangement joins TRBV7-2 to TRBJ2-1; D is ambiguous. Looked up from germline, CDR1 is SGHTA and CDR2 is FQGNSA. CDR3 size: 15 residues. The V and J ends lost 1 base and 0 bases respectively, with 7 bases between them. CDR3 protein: CASSLVSLSYNEQFF. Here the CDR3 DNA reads TGTGCCAGCAGCTTAGTCTCGCTCTCCTACAATGAGCAGTTCTTC.

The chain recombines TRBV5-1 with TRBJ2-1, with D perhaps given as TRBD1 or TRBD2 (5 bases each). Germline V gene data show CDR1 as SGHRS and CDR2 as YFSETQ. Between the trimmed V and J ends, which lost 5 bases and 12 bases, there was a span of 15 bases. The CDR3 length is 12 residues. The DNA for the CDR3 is TGCGCCAGCAGGCTGGGGGTTGATACGCAGTTCTTC. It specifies CASRLGVDTQFF.

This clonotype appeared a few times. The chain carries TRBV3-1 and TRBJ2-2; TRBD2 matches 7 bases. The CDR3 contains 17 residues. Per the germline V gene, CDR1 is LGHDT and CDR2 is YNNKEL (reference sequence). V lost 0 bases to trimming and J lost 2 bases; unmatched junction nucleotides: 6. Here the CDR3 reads CASSQEATSPNTGELFF. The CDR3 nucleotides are TGTGCCAGCAGCCAAGAAGCGACTAGCCCAAACACCGGGGAGCTGTTTTTT.

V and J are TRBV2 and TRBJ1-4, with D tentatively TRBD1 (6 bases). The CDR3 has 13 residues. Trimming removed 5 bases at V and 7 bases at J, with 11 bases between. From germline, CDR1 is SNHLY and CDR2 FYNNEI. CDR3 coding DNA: TGTGCCAGCAGTCCGGGGGCGTCTGAAAAACTGTTTTTT. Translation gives CASSPGASEKLFF.

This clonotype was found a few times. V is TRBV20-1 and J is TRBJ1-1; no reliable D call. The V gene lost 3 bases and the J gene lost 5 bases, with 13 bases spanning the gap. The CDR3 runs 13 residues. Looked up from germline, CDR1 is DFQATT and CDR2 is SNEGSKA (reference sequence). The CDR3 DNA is TGCAGTGCTAGGTTCGTAGAGGAAACTGAAGCTTTCTTT. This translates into CSARFVEETEAFF.

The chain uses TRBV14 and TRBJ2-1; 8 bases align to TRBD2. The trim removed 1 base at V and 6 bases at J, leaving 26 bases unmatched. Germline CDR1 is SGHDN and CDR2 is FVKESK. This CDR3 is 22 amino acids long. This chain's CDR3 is CASSQGLKWNTQGFAGGNEQFF. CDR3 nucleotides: TGTGCCAGCAGCCAAGGTCTTAAGTGGAATACTCAGGGTTTTGCGGGAGGCAATGAGCAGTTCTTC.